Following are 19 T cell receptor beta chains from one sample sequenced in a study of cytomegalovirus exposure and HLA in healthy donors. In the PCR, 60 Vbeta and 13 Jbeta primers were used. Generated by immunoSEQ multiplex PCR, the TCRdb table keeps only in-frame clones and is missing some. Among more than 100,000 clones listed, more than 80% were seen once. Sequencing input: PBMCs. These TCRs come from a man in his forties in good health and CMV-seronegative.

This clone was detected only once. The genes are TRBV6-5 and TRBJ2-1, with 8 bases identical to TRBD2. In germline, CDR1 is MNHEY, CDR2 SVGAGI. The CDR3 contains 16 residues. J lost 5 bases, V lost 4 bases, and 10 bases had no gene match. Here the CDR3 DNA reads TGTGCCAGCAGTTCCCTTATGAGCGGGGGTCACAATGAGCAGTTCTTC. Translating it yields CASSSLMSGGHNEQFF.

This clone was observed a few times. This rearrangement joins TRBV27 to TRBJ2-1, with 10 positions matching TRBD2. Germline CDR1 is MNHEY and CDR2 is SMNVEV (reference sequence). The V and J ends lost 5 bases and 7 bases, in that order; junction bases with no gene match: 17. CDR3 size: 18 residues. The CDR3 sequence is CASSPPAVSGRAFNEQFF. The CDR3 DNA reads TGTGCCAGCAGTCCACCAGCCGTCAGCGGGAGGGCCTTTAATGAGCAGTTCTTC.

This clone was seen a few times. This rearrangement joins TRBV5-1 to TRBJ2-1; 10 bases are a match to TRBD2. In germline, CDR1 is SGHRS, CDR2 YFSETQ. Losses at the gene ends were 4 bases for V and 9 bases for J; bases not matched to a gene: 7. This CDR3 spans 14 amino acids. CDR3 coding DNA: TGCGCCAGCAGCGAAGGGACTAGCGCCGCTGAGCAGTTCTTC. This translates into CASSEGTSAAEQFF. The entire variable domain, with the rest obtained from reference TRBV5-1 and TRBJ2-1, is as follows: KAGVTQTPRYLIKTRGQQVTLSCSPISGHRSVSWYQQTPGQGLQFLFEYFSETQRNKGNFPGRFSGRQFSNSRSEMNVSTLELGDSALYLCASSEGTSAAEQFFGPGTRLTVL.

The chain recombines TRBV5-4 with TRBJ1-2, with D possibly matching TRBD1 (5 bases). From germline, CDR1 is SGHNT and CDR2 YYREEE (reference sequence). V lost 2 bases and J 7 bases, leaving 15 bases between the germline ends. CDR3 size: 14 residues. For the CDR3, the DNA is TGTGCCAGCAGCTTACCCTCGGGGGAGGGTGGCTACACCTTC. Translated: CASSLPSGEGGYTF.

The rearrangement uses TRBV5-1 and TRBJ1-4; perhaps TRBD1 as D (5 bases). CDR3 length equals 16 residues. Germline-derived CDR1 and CDR2 are SGHRS and YFSETQ. Trimming took 7 bases from V and 1 from J, leaving 17 bases between them. The CDR3 is CASSQGAGRTNEKLFF. The DNA of the CDR3 is TGCGCCAGCTCCCAGGGAGCGGGTCGAACTAATGAAAAACTGTTTTTT.

The chain links TRBV6-4 to TRBJ2-7; the match to TRBD1 covers 7 bases. From germline, CDR1 is MRHNA and CDR2 SNTAGT. V lost 6 bases, J lost 0 bases, and 5 bases stayed unmatched. The length of the CDR3 is 14 residues. CDR3 loop: CASRADRDSYEQYF. The CDR3 region has the DNA TGTGCCAGCAGGGCCGACAGGGACTCCTACGAGCAGTACTTC.

CDR3 loop: CASSDGGRVSEQFF. As DNA, the CDR3 is TGTGCCAGCAGTGATGGGGGGAGGGTGAGTGAGCAGTTCTTC. The chain combines TRBV2 with TRBJ2-1; TRBD2 matches at 7 bases. With V trimmed by 3 bases and J by 9 bases, 8 bases remained unmatched. Germline V CDR1 and CDR2: SNHLY, FYNNEI. The CDR3 extends over 14 amino acids.

As DNA, the CDR3 is TGCAGCGCTCGGGGGGGTAGCGGGACAGGGGGCCTGGAGACCCAGTACTTC. Translated, it gives CSARGGSGTGGLETQYF. The chain employs TRBV29-1 and TRBJ2-5; 12 bases are a match to TRBD1. The CDR3 runs 17 residues. Trimming removed 7 bases from V and 5 bases from J; junction bases left unmatched: 17. Per the germline V gene, CDR1 is SQVTM and CDR2 is ANQGSEA.

The chain uses TRBV27 and TRBJ2-3, with 7 bases matching TRBD2. Losses at the gene ends were 11 bases for V and 1 base for J; bases not matched to a gene: 9. Germline V gene sequence: CDR1 MNHEY, CDR2 SMNVEV (reference sequence). The CDR3 sequence is 14 residues long. The CDR3 DNA sequence: TGTGCCCCTAGCGGAGACAAACGCACAGATACGCAGTATTTT. Translating gives CAPSGDKRTDTQYF.

V gene TRBV23-1 combines with J gene TRBJ2-5; 10 bases are a match to TRBD2. TRBV23-1 carries the ORF label, with uncertain function. The CDR3 loop spans 14 amino acids. The ends lost 0 bases at V and 5 bases at J; junction bases unmatched: 0. The chain's CDR3 is CASSQSTSGETQYF. CDR3 in DNA: TGCGCCAGCAGTCAATCGACTAGCGGGGAGACCCAGTACTTC.

The chain is built from TRBV7-8 and TRBJ2-1; 12 bases fit TRBD2. Trimming at V came to 6 bases and at J to 0 bases, leaving 3 bases not matched to a gene. The CDR3 is 16 amino acids. CDR1 is SGHVS and CDR2 is FQNEAQ in the germline V gene. DNA of the CDR3: TGTGCCAGCAGTCGGACTAGCGGGGTCTCCTACAATGAGCAGTTCTTC. Its translation: CASSRTSGVSYNEQFF.

Only a few counts were recorded for this clone. The CDR3 DNA reads TGTGCCAGCAGTTCAACGTCGGTGGGGTTGGGGGGTTACAATGAGCAGTTCTTC. This sequence encodes CASSSTSVGLGGYNEQFF. This chain uses TRBV27 with TRBJ2-1, with a tentative D call TRBD2 (6 bases). The germline V gene encodes CDR1 MNHEY and CDR2 SMNVEV (reference sequence). This CDR3 contains 18 residues. Trimming cost V 4 bases and J 4 bases, with 23 bases left between them.

The V gene is TRBV6-5, the J gene TRBJ2-6; D remains unclear. Trimming left V 6 bases short and J 1 base short, with 10 bases between. This CDR3 contains 15 residues. The germline CDR1 and CDR2 sequences are MNHEY and SVGAGI. As DNA, the CDR3 is TGTGCCAGCAGGAGAGACACTTCTGGGGCCAACGTCCTGACTTTC. Translation: CASRRDTSGANVLTF.

The chain has TRBV15 and TRBJ2-5; D is possibly TRBD2 (6 bases). CDR1 is LNHNV, CDR2 YYDKDF, per germline (reference sequence). The CDR3 loop spans 14 amino acids. The V gene lost 1 base and the J gene lost 4 bases, with 10 bases spanning the gap. CDR3 in DNA: TGTGCCACCAGCAGAGGTTACGGGGGAGAGACCCAGTACTTC. Its protein product is CATSRGYGGETQYF.

The CDR3 spells CASSAGTGGPGELFF. CDR3 DNA sequence: TGTGCCAGCAGCGCCGGGACAGGGGGCCCCGGGGAGCTGTTTTTT. The rearrangement joins TRBV2 to TRBJ2-2; 12 bases are a match to TRBD1. Germline CDR1 is SNHLY and CDR2 is FYNNEI. After removal of 6 bases from V and 6 bases from J, the junction contained 5 bases not matched to a gene. The CDR3 spans 15 residues.

The sample holds one count of this clone. This chain joins TRBV7-2 and TRBJ2-3, with D perhaps TRBD2 (6 bases). Germline lookup yields CDR1 SGHTA and CDR2 FQGNSA. V lost 5 bases to trimming and J lost 3 bases, with 12 bases between them. This CDR3 region has 14 residues. CDR3 residues: CASSLGTYTDTQYF. The CDR3 nucleotides read TGTGCCAGCAGCCTCGGGACTTATACAGATACGCAGTATTTT. Together with reference TRBV7-2 and TRBJ2-3, the CDR3 gives the full variable domain: GAGVSQSPSNKVTEKGKDVELRCDPISGHTALYWYRQSLGQGLEFLIYFQGNSAPDKSGLPSDRFSAERTGGSVSTLTIQRTQQEDSAVYLCASSLGTYTDTQYFGPGTRLTVL.

The chain combines TRBV9 with TRBJ2-1; 11 bases fit TRBD2. Losses at the gene ends were 2 bases for V and 12 bases for J; bases not matched to a gene: 4. CDR3 length equals 13 residues. Germline V lookup: CDR1 SGDLS, CDR2 YYNGEE. The CDR3 reads CASSVGLAETQFF. Written as DNA, the CDR3 is TGTGCCAGCAGCGTGGGACTAGCGGAAACGCAGTTCTTC.

The chain carries TRBV5-1 and TRBJ2-5; TRBD2 is a possible D gene (7 bases). Trimming took 1 base from V and 3 from J, leaving 13 bases between them. The CDR3 totals 15 residues. In germline, CDR1 is SGHRS, CDR2 YFSETQ. The CDR3 DNA follows: TGCGCCAGCAGCTTGTGGGGCGGGGGCAAAGAGACCCAGTACTTC. This translates into CASSLWGGGKETQYF.

The chain uses TRBV6-1 and TRBJ2-1; 7 nucleotides line up with TRBD2. Germline V gene lookup returns CDR1 MNHNS and CDR2 SASEGT. The CDR3 contains 14 residues. The V segment lost 4 bases and the J segment 2 bases; nucleotides outside the gene matches: 2. CDR3 loop: CASSAGLAYNEQFF. CDR3 nucleotide sequence: TGTGCCAGCAGTGCAGGACTAGCCTACAATGAGCAGTTCTTC.